These 7 T cell receptor beta chains originate from one sample sequenced in a study of blood T cell repertoires in COVID-19. Sequenced by immunoSEQ multiplex PCR; TCRdb stores in-frame clones only, minus some. The table has over 250,000 clones, around four fifths seen once. The sequenced material came from PBMCs or T cells enriched from blood (not recorded which). The receptors shown here come from a man aged 30-40 years with acute COVID-19.

The chain is built from TRBV6-5 and TRBJ1-1, with D perhaps matching TRBD1 (5 bases). CDR1 and CDR2 from the germline V gene are MNHEY and SVGAGI. This CDR3 has 15 residues. Trimming took 1 base from V and 2 from J, leaving 11 bases between them. CDR3 sequence reads: CASSYLETANTEAFF. DNA of the CDR3: TGTGCCAGCAGTTACTTAGAGACAGCAAACACTGAAGCTTTCTTT.

This chain joins TRBV6-2 or TRBV6-3 and TRBJ2-1, with D uncertain. Trimming stripped 0 bases from V and 7 bases from J, with 10 bases between. Germline V lookup: CDR1 MNHEY, CDR2 SVGEGT. This CDR3 has 14 residues. CDR3 residues: CASSYSELSNEQFF. CDR3 DNA: TGTGCCAGCAGTTACTCGGAACTATCAAATGAGCAGTTCTTC.

The chain joins TRBV29-1 to TRBJ2-4; D remains ambiguous. The germline V gene encodes CDR1 SQVTM and CDR2 ANQGSEA. The CDR3 runs to 14 residues. Trimming stripped 5 bases from V and 4 bases from J, with 15 bases between. The CDR3 nucleotides are TGCAGCGTTTTTCTCGCACAGCCGAAAAACATTCAGTACTTC. It translates to CSVFLAQPKNIQYF.

This clone has just one count. The genes are TRBV5-1 and TRBJ2-1, with 7 nucleotides matching TRBD1. Germline-derived CDR1 and CDR2 are SGHRS and YFSETQ. This CDR3 comprises 15 residues. The V gene end was trimmed by 4 bases and the J gene end by 2 bases; junction bases not matched to a gene: 6. The CDR3: CASSLQTGTYNEQFF. In DNA form, the CDR3 reads TGCGCCAGCAGCCTCCAGACAGGGACCTACAATGAGCAGTTCTTC.

This clone was seen more than once but under ten times. The chain couples TRBV9 to TRBJ2-1, with a tentative D call TRBD1 (5 bases). Trimming removed 0 bases from V and 7 bases from J, with 14 bases in between. This CDR3 contains 15 residues. Germline CDR1 SGDLS, CDR2 YYNGEE. CDR3 loop: CASSVGRVGRNEQFF. The CDR3 bases are TGTGCCAGCAGCGTAGGCAGGGTGGGGCGGAATGAGCAGTTCTTC.

This clone appeared a few times. This rearrangement joins TRBV3-1 (or the pseudogene TRBV3-2) to TRBJ1-1; D possibly corresponds to TRBD1 (6 bases). Trimming took 2 bases from V and 3 from J, leaving 13 bases between them. The V gene's germline CDR1 is LGHDT and CDR2 YNNKEL (reference sequence). The CDR3 has 15 amino acids. For the CDR3, the DNA is TGTGCCAGCAGCCAATTGGACAGAATATACACTGAAGCTTTCTTT. It specifies CASSQLDRIYTEAFF.

The chain recombines TRBV12-3 or TRBV12-4 with TRBJ2-1; weak D call: TRBD2 (5 bases). CDR3 length: 13 amino acids. V lost 3 bases to trimming and J lost 7 bases, with 10 bases between them. The CDR3 bases are TGTGCCAGCAGTTTCGACCCGGGGAATGAGCAGTTCTTC. It specifies CASSFDPGNEQFF.